Each of the 29 T cell receptor beta chains below was sequenced from the same sample in a study of OX40 agonist ivuxolimab in advanced cancers. Clones were read by immunoSEQ multiplex PCR, and TCRdb kept only the in-frame ones, dropping some. The sample records some 77,000 clones, over 80% being singletons. The material was CD4+ or CD8+ T cells sorted from blood, obtained in a trial of the OX40 agonist ivuxolimab. These receptor sequences come from an adult with an advanced solid tumor such as melanoma, head and neck, liver or kidney cancer.

This chain joins TRBV6-5 and TRBJ1-1; no clear D gene. The germline V and J ends were trimmed by 5 bases and 1 base, with 11 bases remaining between them. Germline V CDR1 and CDR2: MNHEY, SVGAGI. The CDR3 is made up of 14 amino acids. CDR3: CASSNPPGNTEAFF. The CDR3 nucleotides are TGTGCCAGCAGTAATCCCCCAGGGAACACTGAAGCTTTCTTT.

V gene TRBV9 combines with J gene TRBJ1-2; 9 bases are a match to TRBD1. The CDR3 is 17 amino acids. Germline lookup yields CDR1 SGDLS and CDR2 YYNGEE. The trim removed 0 bases at V and 3 bases at J, leaving 9 bases unmatched. CDR3 residues: CASSVARAGTGYYGYTF. The CDR3 DNA reads as TGTGCCAGCAGCGTAGCCCGTGCCGGGACAGGGTACTATGGCTACACCTTC.

The chain combines TRBV5-6 with TRBJ2-7; no clear D. CDR3 length: 9 amino acids. CDR1 SGHDT and CDR2 YYEEEE come from the germline V gene. V was clipped by 1 base and J by 13 bases, with 6 bases between them. The CDR3 loop reads CASSLRPYF. CDR3 in DNA: TGTGCCAGCAGCTTGCGACCTTACTTC.

The chain uses TRBV19 and TRBJ1-2, with D hard to call. The V end was cut by 0 bases, the J end by 2 bases, with 4 bases between. The CDR3 is 13 residues long. The germline V gene encodes CDR1 LNHDA and CDR2 SQIVND (reference sequence). CDR3 in DNA: TGTGCCAGTAGTATAGAGCGGAACTATGGCTACACCTTC. Protein: CASSIERNYGYTF.

The chain has TRBV5-5 and TRBJ1-4; D possibly corresponds to TRBD1 (5 bases). Germline CDR1 is SGHKS and CDR2 is YYEKEE (reference sequence). Trimming stripped 0 bases from V and 8 bases from J, with 14 bases between. The CDR3 length is 15 residues. This CDR3 is CASSLELGDLEKLFF. CDR3 coding DNA: TGTGCCAGCAGCTTGGAGTTGGGGGATCTCGAAAAACTGTTTTTT.

V and J are TRBV18 and TRBJ2-5; TRBD1 matches 7 bases. Germline assignment: CDR1 KGHSH and CDR2 LQKENI. V lost 3 bases to trimming and J lost 5 bases; unmatched junction nucleotides: 9. This CDR3 comprises 15 residues. The CDR3 sequence: CASSPFRQGLETQYF. In nucleotides, the CDR3 is TGTGCCAGCTCACCGTTCCGACAGGGTTTGGAGACCCAGTACTTC.

The CDR3 DNA reads as TGTGCCAGCAGCTTGGGACGGTGGGACACCATATATTTT. This translates into CASSLGRWDTIYF. V usage is TRBV5-6 and J usage is TRBJ1-3; D gene unclear. The CDR3 spans 13 residues. Germline CDR1 SGHDT, CDR2 YYEEEE. The V and J ends lost 0 bases and 8 bases respectively, with 9 bases between them.

This clone was seen only once. The chain is built from TRBV2 and TRBJ2-2; perhaps TRBD1 as D (6 bases). This CDR3 is 15 amino acids long. Per the germline V gene, CDR1 is SNHLY and CDR2 is FYNNEI. V lost 6 bases and J 8 bases, leaving 19 bases between the germline ends. In DNA, the CDR3 is TGTGCCAGCAGGCTCGGACAGAACTTACAAGGGGAGCTGTTTTTT. It is translated as CASRLGQNLQGELFF.

The chain couples TRBV11-2 to TRBJ1-6; D might be TRBD1 (5 bases). The CDR3 sequence is 13 residues long. V lost 5 bases, J lost 8 bases, and 10 bases lay in between. Germline CDR1 is SGHAT and CDR2 is FQNNGV. The CDR3 region is CASSRDGYSPLHF. The CDR3 bases are TGTGCCAGCAGCAGGGACGGCTATTCACCCCTCCACTTT. Variable domain in full (rest from reference TRBV11-2 and TRBJ1-6): EAGVAQSPRYKIIEKRQSVAFWCNPISGHATLYWYQQILGQGPKLLIQFQNNGVVDDSQLPKDRFSAERLKGVDSTLKIQPAKLEDSAVYLCASSRDGYSPLHFGNGTRLTVT.

The rearrangement joins TRBV7-3 to TRBJ2-2; 9 nucleotides align to TRBD2. The germline CDR1 and CDR2 sequences are SGHTA and FQGTGA. V was clipped by 6 bases and J by 4 bases; unmatched bases: 9. There are 16 residues in the CDR3. CDR3 nucleotides: TGTGCCAGCAGTTCTCCGGGACTAGCTGCCACCGGGGAGCTGTTTTTT. Its protein product is CASSSPGLAATGELFF. The whole variable domain, filled in from reference TRBV7-3 and TRBJ2-2, reads GAGVSQTPSNKVTEKGKYVELRCDPISGHTALYWYRQSLGQGPEFLIYFQGTGAADDSGLPNDRFFAVRPEGSVSTLKIQRTERGDSAVYLCASSSPGLAATGELFFGEGSRLTVL.

This clone has only a few counts. This chain's CDR3 is CASTRTSPGTDTQYF. The CDR3 bases are TGTGCCAGCACCAGGACTAGCCCCGGCACAGATACGCAGTATTTT. This chain uses TRBV6-5 with TRBJ2-3; TRBD2 matches at 8 bases. Germline CDR1 MNHEY, CDR2 SVGAGI. The CDR3 runs 15 residues. Unmatched junction bases numbered 7, after V lost 7 bases and J lost 1 base.

This clone was recorded once. This rearrangement joins TRBV6-1 to TRBJ2-5; 9 bases are a match to TRBD1. This CDR3 contains 16 residues. Germline CDR1 reads MNHNS; CDR2 reads SASEGT. V shed 3 bases, J shed 5 bases, and the junction held 10 bases outside the gene matches. The CDR3 DNA reads as TGTGCCAGCAGTGACCCCGGGGGACAGGGACGGGAGACCCAGTACTTC. It codes for CASSDPGGQGRETQYF.

This chain links TRBV18 with TRBJ2-1; 7 bases agree with TRBD1. V shed 6 bases and J 4 bases; nucleotides not matched to a gene: 6. Germline-derived CDR1 and CDR2 are KGHSH and LQKENI. This CDR3 spans 14 amino acids. The CDR3 DNA reads TGTGCCAGCTCCTACAGGGGAGAGTACAATGAGCAGTTCTTC. Encoded protein: CASSYRGEYNEQFF.

This chain uses TRBV11-3 with TRBJ2-7; possible D gene TRBD1, 5 bases. This CDR3 has 15 residues. The V gene lost 2 bases and the J gene lost 4 bases, with 15 bases spanning the gap. Germline lookup yields CDR1 SGHNT and CDR2 YENEEA. CDR3 bases: TGTGCCAGCAGCTTAAGGGGCGAATTTGGGTACGAGCAGTACTTC. Encoded protein: CASSLRGEFGYEQYF.

The genes are TRBV18 and TRBJ2-1, with 9 bases lining up with TRBD2. J gave up 5 bases and V 0 bases, and 5 bases lay outside the gene matches. The CDR3 has 16 amino acids. CDR1 KGHSH and CDR2 LQKENI come from the germline V gene. CDR3 DNA sequence: TGTGCCAGCTCACCACCGGTGGCGGGAGGGGACAATGAGCAGTTCTTC. It is translated as CASSPPVAGGDNEQFF. Filled out from reference TRBV18 and TRBJ2-1, the complete variable domain reads NAGVMQNPRHLVRRRGQEARLRCSPMKGHSHVYWYRQLPEEGLKFMVYLQKENIIDESGMPKERFSAEFPKEGPSILRIQQVVRGDSAAYFCASSPPVAGGDNEQFFGPGTRLTVL.

This chain uses TRBV13 with TRBJ1-6; a weak D match, TRBD1 (5 bases). The CDR3 is 17 residues long. CDR1 and CDR2 (germline): PRHDT, FYEKMQ (reference sequence). The V gene lost 1 base and the J gene lost 6 bases, with 16 bases spanning the gap. CDR3: CASSLDRGEWSNSPLHF. DNA of the CDR3: TGTGCCAGCAGCTTAGACCGAGGGGAGTGGAGTAATTCACCCCTCCACTTT.

The V and J genes are TRBV7-9 and TRBJ1-3; D is ambiguous. CDR1 SEHNR and CDR2 FQNEAQ come from the germline V gene (reference sequence). The CDR3 consists of 15 residues. V dropped 0 bases and J dropped 4 bases, with 10 bases sitting between them. CDR3 sequence: CASSLAQGSGNTIYF. DNA for the CDR3: TGTGCCAGCAGCTTAGCGCAAGGATCCGGAAACACCATATATTTT.

This chain links TRBV4-2 with TRBJ1-1; D is unresolved. CDR3 length equals 14 residues. The V gene's germline CDR1 is LGHNA and CDR2 YNFKEQ. V lost 1 base and J 4 bases, leaving 10 bases between the germline ends. The CDR3 reads CASSQVSDGTEAFF. The DNA for the CDR3 is TGTGCCAGCAGCCAAGTATCGGATGGCACTGAAGCTTTCTTT.

The chain employs TRBV6-5 and TRBJ1-1, with D hard to call. This CDR3 spans 12 amino acids. Trimming removed 2 bases from V and 4 bases from J, with 5 bases in between. Germline V gene data show CDR1 as MNHEY and CDR2 as SVGAGI. CDR3 in amino acids: CASSYVGTEAFF. The CDR3 nucleotides read TGTGCCAGCAGTTACGTGGGCACTGAAGCTTTCTTT.

The chain employs TRBV9 and TRBJ2-1; TRBD2 agrees at 14 bases. The CDR3 consists of 18 residues. Germline CDR1 SGDLS, CDR2 YYNGEE. V shed 6 bases, J shed 7 bases, and the junction held 15 bases outside the gene matches. The chain's CDR3 is CASTPGLAGEEGRNEQFF. CDR3 DNA sequence: TGTGCCAGCACCCCGGGACTAGCGGGAGAGGAGGGAAGAAATGAGCAGTTCTTC.

V usage is TRBV28 and J usage is TRBJ1-3; the D is unclear. V lost 7 bases, J lost 3 bases, and 10 bases lay in between. From germline, CDR1 is MDHEN and CDR2 SYDVKM. The CDR3 spans 13 residues. The CDR3 sequence is CASIRGIGNTIYF. The CDR3 DNA reads TGTGCCAGCATTCGGGGTATTGGAAACACCATATATTTT. Full variable domain (missing parts from reference TRBV28 and TRBJ1-3): DVKVTQSSRYLVKRTGEKVFLECVQDMDHENMFWYRQDPGLGLRLIYFSYDVKMKEKGDIPEGYSVSREKKERFSLILESASTNQTSMYLCASIRGIGNTIYFGEGSWLTVV.

The chain joins TRBV10-3 to TRBJ2-3, with D tentatively TRBD2 (5 bases). Germline V gene data show CDR1 as ENHRY and CDR2 as SYGVKD. The CDR3 contains 11 residues. V was trimmed by 10 bases and J by 4 bases, leaving 9 bases between them. The CDR3 bases are TGTGCCACCGGACTTGCAGATACGCAGTATTTT. As protein: CATGLADTQYF.

The genes are TRBV6-1 and TRBJ1-2, with TRBD1 as a possible D gene (5 bases). V lost 1 base to trimming and J lost 2 bases, with 5 bases between them. The CDR3 is 13 residues long. CDR1 and CDR2 (germline): MNHNS, SASEGT. The CDR3 region is CASSEGQNYGYTF. DNA of the CDR3: TGTGCCAGCAGTGAAGGACAGAACTATGGCTACACCTTC.

This chain joins TRBV7-8 and TRBJ2-7; the D gene could be TRBD1 or TRBD2 (5 bases each). The CDR3 is made up of 15 amino acids. The V gene lost 3 bases and the J gene lost 5 bases, with 17 bases spanning the gap. Per germline, CDR1 SGHVS and CDR2 FQNEAQ. CDR3 region: CASSLDQGDGNEQYF. The CDR3, as DNA: TGTGCCAGCAGCTTGGATCAAGGGGACGGTAACGAGCAGTACTTC.

J is TRBJ2-1 and V is TRBV14; TRBD2 matches at 11 bases. CDR1 and CDR2 from the germline V gene are SGHDN and FVKESK. Germline trimming cut 1 base from V and 12 bases from J; bases unmatched to any gene: 8. There are 15 residues in the CDR3. CDR3 sequence (DNA): TGTGCCAGCAGCCAAGGCACTAGCGGGGGCCATGGGCAGTTCTTC. Residues: CASSQGTSGGHGQFF.

The gene calls are TRBV10-2 and TRBJ2-7, with 7 bases aligning to TRBD2. Germline V CDR1 and CDR2: WSHSY, SAAADI. Losses at the gene ends were 5 bases for V and 6 bases for J; bases not matched to a gene: 16. This CDR3 is 16 amino acids long. The CDR3 nucleotides are TGCGCCAGCAGTCGGACGGGAGGAAACCCTCCTAGCGAGCAGTACTTC. Its protein is CASSRTGGNPPSEQYF.

V usage is TRBV6-6 and J usage is TRBJ2-2, with 7 bases that match TRBD2. Germline V gene data show CDR1 as MNHNY and CDR2 as SVGAGI (reference sequence). The V and J ends lost 6 bases and 4 bases, in that order; junction bases with no gene match: 11. The CDR3 loop spans 16 amino acids. CDR3 region: CASRHGGIDRTGELFF. In nucleotides, the CDR3 is TGTGCCAGCAGGCACGGGGGGATCGATCGCACCGGGGAGCTGTTTTTT.

This clone was seen a few times. The genes are TRBV7-9 and TRBJ1-6; tentative D call: TRBD1 (5 bases). Germline lookup yields CDR1 SEHNR and CDR2 FQNEAQ (reference sequence). V lost 11 bases, J lost 9 bases, and 20 bases lay in between. The CDR3 spans 14 residues. The CDR3 DNA reads as TGTGCCGGTCAGGGAGGAGGTCAAAGTTCACCCCTCCACTTT. Its translation is CAGQGGGQSSPLHF.

The V gene is TRBV4-3, the J gene TRBJ1-6; a possible D gene is TRBD1 (5 bases). V was shortened by 0 bases and J by 9 bases, with 15 bases between the two germline ends. Germline V gives CDR1 LGHNA, CDR2 YSLEER. The CDR3 sequence is 16 residues long. CDR3 bases: TGCGCCAGCAGCCAAGATAGGGCCAGGGTGGTTTCACCCCTCCACTTT. Translated: CASSQDRARVVSPLHF.